This T cell receptor (beta chain) was retrieved from a study of shared clonotypes between healthy human individuals. About the research overall: Serving as donors were two women and three men, whose ages spanned 18 to 49. Notes on the study in general: In having few donors, the study represented limited genetic and exposure-history diversity.

Unmatched junction bases numbered 6, after V lost 6 bases and J lost 1 base. This CDR3 spans 14 amino acids. Per the germline V gene, CDR1 is ENHRY and CDR2 is SYGVKD. The naive CD8 fraction comprised CD45RO-negative cells positively selected for CCR7 and excluded terminally differentiated effector memory CD45RA+ cells. A single count supports this clone. What it binds is not known. The repertoire was sequenced with immunoSEQ multiplex PCR; TCRdb's copy has only in-frame clones and lacks some. The sample lists roughly 2.1 million clones, roughly 91% occurring once. The rearrangement joins TRBV10-3 to TRBJ2-7; 7 nucleotides match TRBD1. Sequenced input: naive CD8+ T cells from PBMCs. This TCR was sampled from a man aged 18-30 years in good health. Some clones in this sample may be carry-over from other donors' samples. The CDR3 reads CAIRLGQRSYEQYF. CDR3 nucleotides: TGTGCCATCAGGTTGGGACAGCGGTCCTACGAGCAGTACTTC.